This TCR beta chain stems from a study of blood T cell repertoires in COVID-19. This clone came up many times. Here immunoSEQ multiplex PCR was the method, and the copy in TCRdb shows in-frame clones only, minus some. The sample gives about 350,000 clones, approximately 86% of which show up once; just over 9.5% is in the top ten. Germline V CDR1 and CDR2: LGHDT, YNNKEL (reference sequence). CDR3 length: 16 residues. V lost 1 base and J lost 2; bases outside the gene matches: 4. The genes are TRBV3-1 (or the pseudogene TRBV3-2) and TRBJ2-7; 11 bases are shared with TRBD1. The clonotype comes from a man aged 25 to 40 with COVID-19, enrolled during active disease. The sequenced material came from peripheral blood. The DNA of the CDR3 is TGTGCCAGCAGCCAAGTCCGGGGACAGGGGGCCTACGAGCAGTACTTC. Encoded protein: CASSQVRGQGAYEQYF.